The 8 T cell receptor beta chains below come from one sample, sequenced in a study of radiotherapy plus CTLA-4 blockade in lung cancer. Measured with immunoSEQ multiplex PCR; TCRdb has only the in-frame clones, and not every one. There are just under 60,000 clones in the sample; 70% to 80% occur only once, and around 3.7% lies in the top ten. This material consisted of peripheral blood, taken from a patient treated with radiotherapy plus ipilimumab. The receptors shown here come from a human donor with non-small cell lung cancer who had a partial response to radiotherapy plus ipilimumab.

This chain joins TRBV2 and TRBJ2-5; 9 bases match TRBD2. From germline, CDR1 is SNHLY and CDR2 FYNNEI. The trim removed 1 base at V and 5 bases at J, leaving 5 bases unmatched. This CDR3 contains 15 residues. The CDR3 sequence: CASSEGAGGVETQYF. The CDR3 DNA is TGTGCCAGCAGTGAAGGAGCGGGGGGTGTGGAGACCCAGTACTTC.

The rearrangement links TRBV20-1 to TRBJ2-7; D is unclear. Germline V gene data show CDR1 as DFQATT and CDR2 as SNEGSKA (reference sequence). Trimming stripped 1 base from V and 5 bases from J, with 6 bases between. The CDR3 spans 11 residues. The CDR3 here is CSARGGNEQYF. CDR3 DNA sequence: TGCAGTGCTAGAGGCGGTAACGAGCAGTACTTC.

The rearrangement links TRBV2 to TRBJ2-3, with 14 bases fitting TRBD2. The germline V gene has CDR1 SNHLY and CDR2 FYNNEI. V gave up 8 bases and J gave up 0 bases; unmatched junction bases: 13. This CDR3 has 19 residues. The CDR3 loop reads CASGRLGTSGGPSTDTQYF. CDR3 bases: TGTGCCAGCGGGAGATTGGGGACTAGCGGGGGCCCTAGCACAGATACGCAGTATTTT.

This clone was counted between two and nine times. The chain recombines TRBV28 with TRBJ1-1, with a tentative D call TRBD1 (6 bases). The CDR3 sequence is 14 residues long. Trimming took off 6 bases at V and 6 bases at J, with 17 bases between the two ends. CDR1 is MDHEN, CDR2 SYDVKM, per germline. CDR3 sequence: CASSLGQTLAEAFF. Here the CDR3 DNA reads TGTGCCAGCAGCCTTGGACAGACCCTAGCTGAAGCTTTCTTT.

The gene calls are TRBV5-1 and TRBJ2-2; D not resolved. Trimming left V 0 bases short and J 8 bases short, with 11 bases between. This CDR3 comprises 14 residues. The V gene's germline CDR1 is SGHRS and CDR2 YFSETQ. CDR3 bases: TGCGCCAGCAGCTTGGGGTTCACACCGGGGGAGCTGTTTTTT. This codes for CASSLGFTPGELFF.

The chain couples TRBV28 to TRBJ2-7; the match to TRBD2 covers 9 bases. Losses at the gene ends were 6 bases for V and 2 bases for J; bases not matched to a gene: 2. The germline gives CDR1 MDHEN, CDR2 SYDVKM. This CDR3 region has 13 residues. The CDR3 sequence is CASRAGGPYEQYF. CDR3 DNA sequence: TGTGCCAGCAGAGCGGGGGGCCCCTACGAGCAGTACTTC.

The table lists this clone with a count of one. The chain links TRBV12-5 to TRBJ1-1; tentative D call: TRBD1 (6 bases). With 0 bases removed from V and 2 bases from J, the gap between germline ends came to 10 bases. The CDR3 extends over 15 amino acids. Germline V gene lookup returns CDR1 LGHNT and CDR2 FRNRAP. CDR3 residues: CASGLVLGANTEAFF. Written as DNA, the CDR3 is TGTGCTAGTGGTTTGGTACTGGGGGCAAACACTGAAGCTTTCTTT.

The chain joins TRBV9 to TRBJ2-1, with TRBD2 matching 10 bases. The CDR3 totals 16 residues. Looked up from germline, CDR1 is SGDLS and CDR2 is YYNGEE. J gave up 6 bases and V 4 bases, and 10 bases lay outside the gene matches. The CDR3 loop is CASSPTLAGDGNEQFF. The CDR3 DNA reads TGTGCCAGCAGCCCCACCCTAGCGGGGGACGGCAATGAGCAGTTCTTC.